Below, one T cell receptor (beta chain) is given with its context. The clone's antigen remains unknown. One base away there is no much larger clone; base qualities are not given. The immunoSEQ Assay, a bias-controlled multiplex PCR, was used to amplify TCRbeta CDR3 regions from genomic DNA. In the authors' own workflow: The number of nucleated cells in each sample was estimated by amplification of reference gene primers within the assay. To quantify the absolute abundance of each unique TCRbeta CDR3 rearrangement, sequence reads were collapsed and filtered. For each sample, productive Simpson clonality was calculated by taking the square root of Simpson's diversity index across productive rearrangements. Here the immuneACCESS table is served through TCRdb, limited to in-frame sequences with V and J called. Missing clones are a known gap in these copies; in checked studies unresolved V genes cover under half, and the rest lacks a known reason. Clone size and V and J calls were adopted from that table, with D and trimming inferred from the DNA. The sample has about 62,000 clones on record, around 90% of them singletons. The ten biggest clones cover 1% of the sample.

The sample comes from a study of blood T cell repertoires in COVID-19 (dated by TCRdb to the early 2020s). For the wider study: Samples covering the acute and convalescent phases of COVID-19 were provided by collaborators in the United States, Italy and Spain. The prospective study material was composed of cDNA or gDNA derived from T cells, B-cell-depleted T cells, or PBMCs. Deeply sampled blood TCRbeta repertoires from subjects exposed to, actively infected with, or recovered from COVID-19 were included in the dataset. The repertoires were made available in a free public database intended to serve as a resource for research on the immune response to SARS-CoV-2. The samples were drawn from the first 160 participants of the ongoing ImmuneRACE study and from 950 to 1,500 subjects provided by 6 global collaborators. Sample metadata almost always included a de-identified subject ID, COVID-19 status, age in years and sex. HLA class I and class II types, where available, came from metadata supplied by the sample provider rather than from assay-based typing. Overall results and qualifications from the work: How much clinical and demographic metadata was included differed by source and by participant, and the metadata was provided uncurated.

Each collaborating institution followed its own protocols to collect whole blood in K2EDTA tubes. Collaborator samples were shipped for TCRbeta analysis as frozen whole blood, isolated PBMCs, or DNA extracted from either sample type. Via the germline V gene, CDR1 is SQVTM and CDR2 ANQGSEA. The junction shows trimming of 4 bases on V and 9 bases on J, plus 18 bases between the germline ends. There are 13 amino acids in the CDR3, from cysteine to phenylalanine inclusive. This entry keeps only the CDR3 DNA: 39 bases, framed from base 1. Sequencing was done on a sample of peripheral blood. The sequence was collected from a man between 70 and 80 years old with acute or convalescent COVID-19. The V and J genes are TRBV29-1 and TRBJ1-1; the D gene assignment is ambiguous. The CDR3 region has the sequence CSVVKVVGGKAFF. The DNA is TGCAGCGTTGTTAAGGTGGTGGGCGGGAAAGCTTTCTTT.